This TCR beta chain is from a study of cytomegalovirus exposure and HLA in healthy donors. Study-wide findings and caveats: The authors enumerated under 200 TCR beta chains as linked to cytomegalovirus. The tendency of first-cohort TCR clusters to co-occur in the roughly 110 validation repertoires was the finding of a later analysis.

This clone is a singleton in its sample. Its antigen remains unidentified. The donors were in the approximately 130-subject validation cohort; that cohort was separate from the approximately 670-subject first cohort. The data were produced by immunoSEQ multiplex PCR, yet TCRdb's version contains in-frame clones alone and is incomplete. The data hold some 120,000 clones, with about 96% observed a single time. Germline V gene sequence: CDR1 SGHDT, CDR2 YYEEEE. The germline V and J ends were trimmed by 4 bases and 1 base, with 8 bases remaining between them. The CDR3 has 14 amino acids. This chain links TRBV5-6 with TRBJ2-2, with D unclear. Sequenced material: PBMCs. The clonotype was recovered from a man aged 18-30 years in good health and CMV-seronegative. The CDR3 region is CASSLPRNTGELFF. CDR3 in DNA: TGTGCCAGCAGCCTCCCTCGGAACACCGGGGAGCTGTTTTTT.